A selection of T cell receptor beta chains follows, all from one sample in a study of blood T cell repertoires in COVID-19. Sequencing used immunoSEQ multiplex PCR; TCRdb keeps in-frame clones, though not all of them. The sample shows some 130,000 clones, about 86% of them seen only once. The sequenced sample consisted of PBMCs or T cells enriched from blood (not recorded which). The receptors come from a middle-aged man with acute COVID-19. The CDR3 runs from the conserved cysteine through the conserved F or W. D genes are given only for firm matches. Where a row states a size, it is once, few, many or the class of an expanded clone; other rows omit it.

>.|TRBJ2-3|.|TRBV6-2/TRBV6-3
CASSSTTSKSADTQYF
TGTGCCAGCAGTTCGACGACGAGCAAGAGCGCCGATACGCAGTATTTT
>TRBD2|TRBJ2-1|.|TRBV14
CASSQGLAGGPGNEQFF
TGTGCCAGCAGCCAAGGACTAGCGGGAGGGCCTGGGAATGAGCAGTTCTTC
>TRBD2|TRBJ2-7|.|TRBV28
CASSSSGTSGYEQYF
TGTGCCAGCAGTTCCTCCGGGACTAGCGGATACGAGCAGTACTTC
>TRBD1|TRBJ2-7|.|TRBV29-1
CSVRGQGSHEQYF
TGCAGCGTTAGGGGACAGGGGTCCCACGAGCAGTACTTC
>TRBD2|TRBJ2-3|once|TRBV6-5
CASSYSGISTDTQYF
TGTGCCAGCAGTTACAGCGGGATTAGCACAGATACGCAGTATTTT
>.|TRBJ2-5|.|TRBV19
CASSTRETQYF
TGTGCCAGTAGTACGCGGGAGACCCAGTACTTC
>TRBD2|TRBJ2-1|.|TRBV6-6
CASSYSLAVYNEQFF
TGTGCCAGCAGTTACTCGCTAGCGGTCTACAATGAGCAGTTCTTC
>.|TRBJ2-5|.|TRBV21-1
CASSTPRGEAQYF
TGTGCCAGCAGCACCCCACGAGGGGAGGCCCAGTACTTC
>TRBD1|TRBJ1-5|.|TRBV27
CASSFRGRRNQPQHF
TGTGCCAGCAGTTTTAGGGGGCGTCGGAATCAGCCCCAGCATTTT
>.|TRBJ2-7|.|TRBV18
CASSPADSYEQYF
TGTGCCAGCTCACCGGCGGATTCCTACGAGCAGTACTTC
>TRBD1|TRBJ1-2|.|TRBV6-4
CASSPQTGNYGYTF
TGTGCCAGCAGTCCCCAGACAGGGAACTATGGCTACACCTTC
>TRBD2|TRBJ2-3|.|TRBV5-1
CASSLGATGGGTDTQYF
TGCGCCAGCAGCTTGGGAGCTACGGGCGGGGGGACGGATACGCAGTATTTT
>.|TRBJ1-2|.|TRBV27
CASSLGQNYGYTF
TGTGCCAGCAGTTTAGGGCAGAACTATGGCTACACCTTC
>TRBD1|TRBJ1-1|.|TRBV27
CASSPTGGRAFF
TGTGCCAGCAGTCCAACAGGGGGCCGAGCTTTCTTT
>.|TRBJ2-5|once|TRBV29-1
CSVSTGETQYF
TGCAGCGTTAGTACGGGAGAGACCCAGTACTTC
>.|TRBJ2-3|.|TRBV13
CASSLRVADTQYF
TGTGCCAGCAGCCTCAGGGTGGCAGATACGCAGTATTTT
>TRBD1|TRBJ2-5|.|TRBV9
CASSSRTGSDRETQYF
TGTGCCAGCAGCTCTCGGACAGGATCGGACCGGGAGACCCAGTACTTC
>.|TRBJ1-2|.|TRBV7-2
CASSDRDTGNYGYTF
TGTGCCAGCAGCGACCGGGACACCGGAAACTATGGCTACACCTTC
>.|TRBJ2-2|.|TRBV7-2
CASSRFTGELFF
TGTGCCAGCAGCCGTTTCACCGGGGAGCTGTTTTTT
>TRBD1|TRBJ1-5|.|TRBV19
CASEGARNQPQHF
TGTGCCAGTGAGGGGGCGAGAAATCAGCCCCAGCATTTT
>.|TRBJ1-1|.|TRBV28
CASNPTQGNGSEAFF
TGTGCCAGCAATCCCACTCAGGGTAATGGGTCTGAAGCTTTCTTT
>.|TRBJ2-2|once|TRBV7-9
CASSFESGELFF
TGTGCCAGCAGCTTTGAGAGCGGGGAGCTGTTTTTT
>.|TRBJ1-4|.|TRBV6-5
CASSYRGFNEKLFF
TGTGCCAGCAGTTACAGGGGGTTCAATGAAAAACTGTTTTTT
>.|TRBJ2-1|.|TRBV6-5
CATPSDEQFF
TGTGCCACCCCTTCCGATGAGCAGTTCTTC
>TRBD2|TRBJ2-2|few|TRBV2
CASSPQWLAGVSNTGELFF
TGTGCCAGCAGTCCCCAATGGCTAGCGGGAGTTTCGAACACCGGGGAGCTGTTTTTT
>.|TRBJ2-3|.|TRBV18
CASSRGTGGTDTQYF
TGTGCCAGCTCACGGGGGACCGGGGGAACAGATACGCAGTATTTT
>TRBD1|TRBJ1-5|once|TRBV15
CAIGLQGYQPQHF
TGTGCCATCGGACTACAGGGGTATCAGCCCCAGCATTTT
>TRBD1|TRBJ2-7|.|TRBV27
CASRLDRITYEQYF
TGTGCCAGCAGATTGGACAGGATCACCTACGAGCAGTACTTC
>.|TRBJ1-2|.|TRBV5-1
CASSLGGLYGYTF
TGCGCCAGCAGCTTGGGGGGGCTCTATGGCTACACCTTC
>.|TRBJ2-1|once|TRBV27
CASSFEQGGNEQFF
TGTGCCAGCAGTTTCGAACAGGGTGGCAATGAGCAGTTCTTC
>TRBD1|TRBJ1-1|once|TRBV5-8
CASSPSGTGGTEAFF
TGTGCCAGCAGCCCAAGTGGGACAGGGGGCACTGAAGCTTTCTTT